These T cell receptor beta chains were read from a single sample in a study of control samples from healthy donors and cancer patients. This table comes from immunoSEQ multiplex PCR, and its TCRdb copy is limited to in-frame clones, with some not included. Here the sample table reports about 190,000 clones. The sequenced sample was blood. The receptors were gathered from a woman under 40 in good health. Both conserved end residues are part of each CDR3. D genes are given only for firm matches.

TRBJ1-4 | TRBV19 | NA | TGTGCCAGTAGTATGACCGTAAATGAAAAACTGTTTTTT | CASSMTVNEKLFF
TRBJ2-7 | TRBV7-2 | NA | TGTGCCAGTTCCAACGCCATGGCAGCGGGCGAGCAGTACTTC | CASSNAMAAGEQYF
TRBJ2-3 | TRBV18 | NA | TGTGCCAGCTCACCATCGGTCAGCACAGATACGCAGTATTTT | CASSPSVSTDTQYF
TRBJ1-5 | TRBV9 | TRBD1 | TGTGCCAGCAGCGCGGGGACAGGCAATCAGCCCCAGCATTTT | CASSAGTGNQPQHF
TRBJ2-2 | TRBV11-2 | NA | TGTGCCAGCAGCGCTATTAGGACGGATATTACCGGGGAGCTGTTTTTT | CASSAIRTDITGELFF
TRBJ1-5 | TRBV19 | TRBD1 | TGTGCCAGTACCCCGGGGACAGGGGGTAGCAATCAGCCCCAGCATTTT | CASTPGTGGSNQPQHF
TRBJ2-1 | TRBV25-1 | TRBD2 | TGTGCCAGCAGTGAAAGGACTAGCGGGTACAATGAGCAGTTCTTC | CASSERTSGYNEQFF
TRBJ2-1 | TRBV7-6 | NA | TGTGCCAGCAGCTTAGTCGGCAGGGGAAATGAGCAGTTCTTC | CASSLVGRGNEQFF
TRBJ2-7 | TRBV27 | NA | TGTGCCAGCAGTTTTACCTACTCTCTTAACAGGGACTACGAGCAGTACTTC | CASSFTYSLNRDYEQYF
TRBJ1-4 | TRBV6-5 | NA | TGTGCCAGCACCTTATCCCCCGGTGAAAAACTGTTTTTT | CASTLSPGEKLFF
TRBJ1-1 | TRBV19 | TRBD1 | TGTGCCAGTAGTTGGGACAGAATAGAGAACACTGAAGCTTTCTTT | CASSWDRIENTEAFF
TRBJ2-5 | TRBV6-6 | NA | TGTGCCAGCAGTTTTCGGGGAGGGGGCTTGGAGACCCAGTACTTC | CASSFRGGGLETQYF
TRBJ1-3 | TRBV4-1 | NA | TGCGCCAGCAGCCAAGGCCCTGACAGACGATCTGGAAACACCATATATTTT | CASSQGPDRRSGNTIYF
TRBJ2-7 | TRBV5-4 | TRBD2 | TGTGCCAGCCACTTTTCGGGGCTAGCGGGGGTCTACGAGCAGTACTTC | CASHFSGLAGVYEQYF
TRBJ2-6 | TRBV28 | NA | TGTGCCAGCAGCCCAATGACGTTCGCGGCAGTTACTGGGGCCAACGTCCTGACTTTC | CASSPMTFAAVTGANVLTF
TRBJ1-1 | TRBV3-1/TRBV3-2 | NA | TGTGCCAGCAGCCAAGATCCGGGCACTGAAGCTTTCTTT | CASSQDPGTEAFF
TRBJ2-1 | TRBV29-1 | NA | TGCAGCGTTGACCCTGCGCGCGGGGCCTACAATGAGCAGTTCTTC | CSVDPARGAYNEQFF
TRBJ1-2 | TRBV28 | TRBD1 | TGTGCCAGCAGCCCCGGACAGGGAATGAACTATGGCTACACCTTC | CASSPGQGMNYGYTF
TRBJ1-1 | TRBV11-3 | NA | TGTGCCAGCAGCTTAGGTACTGAAGCTTTCTTT | CASSLGTEAFF
TRBJ2-1 | TRBV3-1/TRBV3-2 | NA | TGTGCCAGCAGCCAGTGGGGGGCGGAAAACAATGAGCAGTTCTTC | CASSQWGAENNEQFF
TRBJ2-3 | TRBV11-2 | TRBD2 | TGTGCCAGCAGCTTTGAGCGGGGGGGGACAGATACGCAGTATTTT | CASSFERGGTDTQYF
TRBJ1-2 | TRBV7-2 | TRBD1 | TGTGCCAGCAGCTCGAGGGGACAGGCTGGGTATGGCTACACCTTC | CASSSRGQAGYGYTF
TRBJ1-1 | TRBV5-1 | TRBD1 | TGCGCCAGCAGCTTGGACAGGGGTAACACTGAAGCTTTCTTT | CASSLDRGNTEAFF
TRBJ1-1 | TRBV5-6 | NA | TGTGCCAGCAGCTTGGTGAACACTGAAGCTTTCTTT | CASSLVNTEAFF
TRBJ1-2 | TRBV5-1 | TRBD1 | TGCGCCAGCAGCTTGGCAGTCAGGGGGGACTATGGCTACACCTTC | CASSLAVRGDYGYTF
TRBJ1-6 | TRBV19 | TRBD1 | TGTGCCACTAAGGGACAGGCGGCAATTACCTCCTATAATTCACCCCTCCACTTT | CATKGQAAITSYNSPLHF